The clone carrying this T cell receptor beta chain came up once. This sample was included in a study of blood T cell repertoires in COVID-19. About the study: Acute and convalescent COVID-19 specimens originated in the United States, Italy and Spain. T cells, B-cell-depleted T cells, or PBMCs supplied cDNA or gDNA.

The germline V and J ends were trimmed by 2 bases and 0 bases, with 16 bases remaining between them. This CDR3 is 17 amino acids long. Germline V gene sequence: CDR1 MNHEY, CDR2 SMNVEV (reference sequence). In the study's own analysis: Scientists estimated how many nucleated cells there were by amplifying reference gene primers. Libraries were prepared by immunoSEQ multiplex PCR; TCRdb keeps only in-frame clonotypes and omits some of them. The V and J calls and clone size are taken from that table; D and trimming were inferred from the DNA. The sample includes 300,000 to 400,000 clones, 70% to 90% seen only once; the top ten take about 3%.

The specimen sequenced was peripheral blood. The chain is built from TRBV27 and TRBJ2-5, with a possible D match to TRBD1 (6 bases). The sequence was obtained from a woman aged 30 to 39 with COVID-19, enrolled during active disease. CDR3 protein: CASSLPEKGEHQETQYF. The CDR3 bases are TGTGCCAGCAGTTTACCAGAAAAGGGGGAACACCAAGAGACCCAGTACTTC.